The clone carrying this T cell receptor (beta chain) was seen once. Its antigen is still unknown. The data stem from a study of T cell repertoires in cytomegalovirus infection. Germline CDR1 SGHNT, CDR2 YENEEA. Unmatched junction bases numbered 3, after V lost 4 bases and J lost 9 bases. The CDR3 has 12 residues. Via MiXCR, TCRdb re-called the reads, giving one row per CDR3 protein. Of about 830,000 distinct CDR3 sequences in the sample, approximately 32% were seen once. The chain uses TRBV11-3 and TRBJ2-1; 7 bases are a match to TRBD1. This clonotype was obtained from a human donor in good health (CMV status not recorded). Some clones in this sample may be carry-over from other donors' samples. The sequenced sample was cultured CD8+ T cells from PBMCs, obtained from culture after CMV antigen stimulation. In DNA form, the CDR3 reads TGTGCCAGCAGCTCCGGACAGGTTGAGCAGTTCTTC. Its translation is CASSSGQVEQFF.